This TCR beta chain was captured in a study of tumor-infiltrating lymphocytes in localized non-small cell lung cancer. Study-level points and caveats: No link was found between tumor T-cell fraction and recurrence-free survival.

Generated by immunoSEQ multiplex PCR, the TCRdb table keeps only in-frame clones and is missing some. The sample lists 6,000 or so clones; 76% were seen once. This clone was observed a handful of times. Its antigen remains unidentified. Germline CDR1 and CDR2: LGHNT and FRNRAP. The CDR3 spans 13 residues. Trimming shortened V by 7 bases and J by 3 bases, and 10 bases separated the two germline ends. The source of this sequence is a human donor with non-small cell lung cancer. The sequenced sample was lung tumor tissue. This sequence joins TRBV12-5 and TRBJ1-5, with D perhaps matching TRBD1 (5 bases). The CDR3 here is CASVQGSNQPQHF. The CDR3 DNA sequence: TGTGCTAGTGTGCAGGGTTCCAATCAGCCCCAGCATTTT.